Given below is one TCR beta chain in context. Generated by immunoSEQ multiplex PCR, the TCRdb table keeps only in-frame clones and is missing some. The sample contains roughly 250,000 clones, around 81% of which appear only once. The data were obtained in a study of blood T cell repertoires in COVID-19. CDR3 size: 16 residues. V was cut by 3 bases and J by 5 bases, with 17 bases left in between. The V gene's germline CDR1 is MNHNS and CDR2 SASEGT. The V call is TRBV6-1, the J call TRBJ2-1, with no clear D. Sequencing was done on a sample of peripheral blood. This sequence was found in an older woman with active or convalescent COVID-19. CDR3: CASSDPPTPRDNEQFF. For the CDR3, the DNA is TGTGCCAGCAGTGACCCCCCTACGCCCCGGGACAATGAGCAGTTCTTC.